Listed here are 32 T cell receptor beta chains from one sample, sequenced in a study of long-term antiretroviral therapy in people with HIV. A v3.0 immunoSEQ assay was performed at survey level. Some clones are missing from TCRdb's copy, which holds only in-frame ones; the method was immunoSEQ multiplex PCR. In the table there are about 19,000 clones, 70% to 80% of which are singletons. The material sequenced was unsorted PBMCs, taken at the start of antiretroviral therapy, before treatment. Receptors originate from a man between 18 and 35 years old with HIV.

CDR3 nucleotides: TGTGCCAGCTCGAGAGCCAGAGAAAAAAACATTCAGTACTTC. The encoded protein is CASSRAREKNIQYF. The chain uses TRBV18 and TRBJ2-4; unclear D gene. CDR1 and CDR2 (germline): KGHSH, LQKENI. This CDR3 is built from 14 residues. V was clipped by 6 bases and J by 4 bases, with 13 bases between them.

The CDR3 nucleotides are TGTGCCAGCATAAGGGGAGCGGAGCCACAGTTCTTC. This gives the protein CASIRGAEPQFF. The rearrangement links TRBV7-9 to TRBJ2-1; TRBD1 or TRBD2 may be the D gene (5 bases each). Trimming stripped 7 bases from V and 13 bases from J, with 17 bases between. The length of the CDR3 is 12 residues. Germline values: CDR1 SEHNR, CDR2 FQNEAQ (reference sequence).

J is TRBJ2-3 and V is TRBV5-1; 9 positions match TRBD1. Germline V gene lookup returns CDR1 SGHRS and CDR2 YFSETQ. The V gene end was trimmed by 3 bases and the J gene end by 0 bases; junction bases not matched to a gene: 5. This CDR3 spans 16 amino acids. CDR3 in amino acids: CASSSRQGVSTDTQYF. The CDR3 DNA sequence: TGCGCCAGCAGCTCCCGACAGGGGGTGAGCACAGATACGCAGTATTTT.

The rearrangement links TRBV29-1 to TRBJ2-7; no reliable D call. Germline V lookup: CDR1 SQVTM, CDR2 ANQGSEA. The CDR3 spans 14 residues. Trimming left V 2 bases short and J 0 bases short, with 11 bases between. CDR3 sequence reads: CSVELGRSSYEQYF. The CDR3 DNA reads TGCAGCGTTGAATTGGGCAGAAGCTCCTACGAGCAGTACTTC.

The CDR3 is CAWTSGSVDTQYF. The CDR3 bases are TGTGCCTGGACTAGCGGGAGTGTGGATACGCAGTATTTT. The genes are TRBV30 and TRBJ2-3; 10 bases line up with TRBD2. Germline V gives CDR1 GTSNPN, CDR2 SVGIG (reference sequence). The CDR3 is 13 amino acids. V was clipped by 4 bases and J by 6 bases; unmatched bases: 4.

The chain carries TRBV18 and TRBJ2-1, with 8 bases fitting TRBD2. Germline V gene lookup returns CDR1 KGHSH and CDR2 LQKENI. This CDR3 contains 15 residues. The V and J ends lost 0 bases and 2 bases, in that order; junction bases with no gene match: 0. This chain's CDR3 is CASSPPSGTYNEQFF. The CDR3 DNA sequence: TGTGCCAGCTCACCACCTAGCGGGACCTACAATGAGCAGTTCTTC.

Here the CDR3 DNA reads TGTGCCAGCGCTGTAACCCTTCCCCCAGATACGCAGTATTTT. It is translated as CASAVTLPPDTQYF. The rearrangement links TRBV27 to TRBJ2-3; D call uncertain. The V and J ends lost 8 bases and 4 bases respectively, with 16 bases between them. Germline CDR1 is MNHEY and CDR2 is SMNVEV (reference sequence). The CDR3 is 14 residues long.

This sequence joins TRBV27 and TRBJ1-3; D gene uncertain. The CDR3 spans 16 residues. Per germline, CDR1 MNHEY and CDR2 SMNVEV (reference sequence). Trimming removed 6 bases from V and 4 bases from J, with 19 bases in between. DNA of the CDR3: TGTGCCAGCAGAGCGGCGGGAACCGGGGTCGGAAACACCATATATTTT. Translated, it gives CASRAAGTGVGNTIYF.

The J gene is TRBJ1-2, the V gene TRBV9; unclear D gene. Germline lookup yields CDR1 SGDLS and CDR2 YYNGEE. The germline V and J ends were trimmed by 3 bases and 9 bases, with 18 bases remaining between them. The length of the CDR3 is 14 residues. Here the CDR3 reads CASSADPGIRSYTF. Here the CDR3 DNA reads TGTGCCAGCAGCGCGGACCCCGGCATAAGAAGCTACACCTTC.

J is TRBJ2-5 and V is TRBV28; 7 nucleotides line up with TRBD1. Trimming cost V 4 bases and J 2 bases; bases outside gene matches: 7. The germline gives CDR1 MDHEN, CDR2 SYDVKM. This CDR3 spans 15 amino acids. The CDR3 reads CASSSRQGTQETQYF. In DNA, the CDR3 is TGTGCCAGCAGTTCCAGACAGGGAACTCAAGAGACCCAGTACTTC.

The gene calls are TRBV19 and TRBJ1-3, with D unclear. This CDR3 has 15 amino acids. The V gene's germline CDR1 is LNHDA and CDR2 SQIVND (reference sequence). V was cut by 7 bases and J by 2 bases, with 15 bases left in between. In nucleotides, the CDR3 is TGTGCCAGTACCCTGGACGGCCTCACTGGAAACACCATATATTTT. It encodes CASTLDGLTGNTIYF.

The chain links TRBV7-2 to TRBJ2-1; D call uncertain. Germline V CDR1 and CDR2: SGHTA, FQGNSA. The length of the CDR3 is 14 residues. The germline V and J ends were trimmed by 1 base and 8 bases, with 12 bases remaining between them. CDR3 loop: CASSLVLGGDEQFF. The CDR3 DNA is TGTGCCAGCAGCTTAGTTTTGGGCGGCGATGAGCAGTTCTTC. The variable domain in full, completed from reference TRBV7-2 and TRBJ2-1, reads GAGVSQSPSNKVTEKGKDVELRCDPISGHTALYWYRQSLGQGLEFLIYFQGNSAPDKSGLPSDRFSAERTGGSVSTLTIQRTQQEDSAVYLCASSLVLGGDEQFFGPGTRLTVL.

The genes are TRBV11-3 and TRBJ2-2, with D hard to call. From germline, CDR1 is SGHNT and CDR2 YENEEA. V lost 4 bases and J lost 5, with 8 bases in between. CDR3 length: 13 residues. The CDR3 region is CASSSKRTGELFF. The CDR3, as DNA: TGTGCCAGCAGCTCGAAACGGACCGGGGAGCTGTTTTTT.

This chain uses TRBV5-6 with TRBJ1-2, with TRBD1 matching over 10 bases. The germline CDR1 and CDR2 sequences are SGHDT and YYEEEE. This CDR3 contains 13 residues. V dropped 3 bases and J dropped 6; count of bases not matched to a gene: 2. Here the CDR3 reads CASSWDRGDGYTF. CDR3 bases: TGTGCCAGCAGCTGGGACAGGGGAGATGGCTACACCTTC.

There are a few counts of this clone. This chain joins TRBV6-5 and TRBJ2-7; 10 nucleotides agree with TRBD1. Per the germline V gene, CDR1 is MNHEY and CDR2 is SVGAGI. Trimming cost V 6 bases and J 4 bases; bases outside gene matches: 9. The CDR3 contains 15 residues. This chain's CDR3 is CASRRGTGAPYEQYF. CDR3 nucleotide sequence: TGTGCCAGCAGACGCGGGACAGGGGCGCCTTACGAGCAGTACTTC.

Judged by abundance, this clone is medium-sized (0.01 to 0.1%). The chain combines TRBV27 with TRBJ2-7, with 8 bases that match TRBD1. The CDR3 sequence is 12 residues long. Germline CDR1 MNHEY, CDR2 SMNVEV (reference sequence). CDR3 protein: CAAGGSPYEQYF. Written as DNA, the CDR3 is TGTGCAGCAGGGGGCTCTCCCTACGAGCAGTACTTC.

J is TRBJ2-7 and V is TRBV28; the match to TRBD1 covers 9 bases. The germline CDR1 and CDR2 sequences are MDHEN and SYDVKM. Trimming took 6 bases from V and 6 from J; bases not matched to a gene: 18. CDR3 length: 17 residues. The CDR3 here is CASRPPGGQGILSEQYF. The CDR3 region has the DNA TGTGCCAGCAGACCCCCAGGGGGACAGGGAATACTAAGCGAGCAGTACTTC.

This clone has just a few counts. The CDR3 region has the DNA TGTGCCACCAGCAGAGATCTCTTGGGAGGCTACACCTTC. Its protein is CATSRDLLGGYTF. V is TRBV15 and J is TRBJ1-2; D is undetermined. Germline CDR1 is LNHNV and CDR2 is YYDKDF (reference sequence). Trimming removed 0 bases at V and 8 bases at J, with 10 bases between. There are 13 residues in the CDR3.

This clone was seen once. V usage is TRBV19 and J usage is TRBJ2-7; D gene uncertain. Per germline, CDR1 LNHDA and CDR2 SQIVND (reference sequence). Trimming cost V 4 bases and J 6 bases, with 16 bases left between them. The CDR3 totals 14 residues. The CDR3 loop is CASSTVGASPEQYF. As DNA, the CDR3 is TGTGCCAGTAGTACCGTCGGCGCCTCTCCCGAGCAGTACTTC.

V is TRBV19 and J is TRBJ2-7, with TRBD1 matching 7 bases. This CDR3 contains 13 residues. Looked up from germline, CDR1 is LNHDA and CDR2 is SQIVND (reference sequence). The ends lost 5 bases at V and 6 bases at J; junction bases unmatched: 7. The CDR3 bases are TGTGCCAGTAGTTTACAGGGGACCTCCGAGCAGTACTTC. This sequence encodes CASSLQGTSEQYF.

The CDR3 loop reads CASSYSTQLLYEQYF. CDR3 DNA sequence: TGTGCCAGCAGTTACTCGACCCAGCTCCTGTACGAGCAGTACTTC. The V and J genes are TRBV6-5 and TRBJ2-7; D uncertain. The V end lost 0 bases, the J end lost 4 bases, and 13 bases lay between the germline ends. The CDR3 spans 15 residues. Germline lookup yields CDR1 MNHEY and CDR2 SVGAGI.

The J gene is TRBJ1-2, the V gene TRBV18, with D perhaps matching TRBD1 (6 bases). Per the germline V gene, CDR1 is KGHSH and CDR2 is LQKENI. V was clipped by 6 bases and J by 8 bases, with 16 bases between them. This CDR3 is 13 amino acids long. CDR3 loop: CASSPPGAGGYTF. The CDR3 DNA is TGTGCCAGCTCTCCCCCAGGGGCCGGAGGCTACACCTTC.

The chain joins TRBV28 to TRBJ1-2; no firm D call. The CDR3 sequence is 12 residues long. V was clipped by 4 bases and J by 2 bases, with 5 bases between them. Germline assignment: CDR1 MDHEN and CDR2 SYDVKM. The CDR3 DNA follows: TGTGCCAGCAGTTCATGGAACTATGGCTACACCTTC. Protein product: CASSSWNYGYTF.

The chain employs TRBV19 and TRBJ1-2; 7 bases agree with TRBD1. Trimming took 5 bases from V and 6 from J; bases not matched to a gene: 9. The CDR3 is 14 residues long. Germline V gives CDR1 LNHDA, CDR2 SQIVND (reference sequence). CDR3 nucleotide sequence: TGTGCCAGTAGTTTGGACAGGTGGATGGATGGCTACACCTTC. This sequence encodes CASSLDRWMDGYTF.

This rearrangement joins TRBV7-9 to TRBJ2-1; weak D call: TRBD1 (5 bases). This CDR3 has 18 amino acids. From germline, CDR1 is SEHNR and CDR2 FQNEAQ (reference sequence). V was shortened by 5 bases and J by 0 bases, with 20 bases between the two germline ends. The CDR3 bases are TGTGCCAGCAGCCTTACAACAGGCGAATTAAGCTCCTACAATGAGCAGTTCTTC. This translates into CASSLTTGELSSYNEQFF.

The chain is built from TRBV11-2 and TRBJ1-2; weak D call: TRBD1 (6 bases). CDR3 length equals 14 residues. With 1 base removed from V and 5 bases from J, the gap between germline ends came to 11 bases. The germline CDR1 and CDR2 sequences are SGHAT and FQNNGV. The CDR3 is CASSLGTAHYGYTF. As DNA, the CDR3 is TGTGCCAGCAGCTTAGGGACAGCCCATTATGGCTACACCTTC.

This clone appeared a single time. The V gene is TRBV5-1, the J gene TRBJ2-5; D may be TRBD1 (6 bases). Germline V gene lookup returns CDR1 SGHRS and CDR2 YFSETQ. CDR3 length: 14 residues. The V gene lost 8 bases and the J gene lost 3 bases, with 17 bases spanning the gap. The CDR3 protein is CASAPRTAEETQYF. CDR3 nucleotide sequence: TGCGCCAGTGCCCCCCGGACAGCTGAAGAGACCCAGTACTTC.

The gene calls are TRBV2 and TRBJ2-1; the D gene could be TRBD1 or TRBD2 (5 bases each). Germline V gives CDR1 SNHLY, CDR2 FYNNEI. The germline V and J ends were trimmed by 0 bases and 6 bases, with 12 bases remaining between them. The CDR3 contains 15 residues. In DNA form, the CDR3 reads TGTGCCAGCAGTGAAGCGGGACCGGAAACCAATGAGCAGTTCTTC. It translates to CASSEAGPETNEQFF.

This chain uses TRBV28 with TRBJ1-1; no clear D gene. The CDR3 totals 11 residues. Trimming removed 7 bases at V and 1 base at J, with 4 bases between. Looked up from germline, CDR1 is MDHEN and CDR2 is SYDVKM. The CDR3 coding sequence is TGTGCCAGCACCCAGAACACTGAAGCTTTCTTT. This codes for CASTQNTEAFF.

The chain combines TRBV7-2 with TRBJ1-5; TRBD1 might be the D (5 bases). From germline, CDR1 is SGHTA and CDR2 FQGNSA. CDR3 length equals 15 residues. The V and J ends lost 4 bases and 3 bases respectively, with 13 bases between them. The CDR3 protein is CASSYGHQTNQPQHF. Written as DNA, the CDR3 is TGTGCCAGCAGCTATGGACACCAAACCAATCAGCCCCAGCATTTT.

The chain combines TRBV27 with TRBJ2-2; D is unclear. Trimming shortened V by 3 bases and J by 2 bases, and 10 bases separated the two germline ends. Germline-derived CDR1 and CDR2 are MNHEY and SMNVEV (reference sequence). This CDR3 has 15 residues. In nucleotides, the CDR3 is TGTGCCAGCAGTTTCATAGGGATTAACACCGGGGAGCTGTTTTTT. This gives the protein CASSFIGINTGELFF.

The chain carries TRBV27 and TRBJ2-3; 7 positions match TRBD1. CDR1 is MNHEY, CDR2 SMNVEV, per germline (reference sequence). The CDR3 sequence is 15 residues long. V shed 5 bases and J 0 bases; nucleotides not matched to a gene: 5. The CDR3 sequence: CASSRDSLSTDTQYF. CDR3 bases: TGTGCCAGCAGTCGGGACAGCCTGAGCACAGATACGCAGTATTTT.